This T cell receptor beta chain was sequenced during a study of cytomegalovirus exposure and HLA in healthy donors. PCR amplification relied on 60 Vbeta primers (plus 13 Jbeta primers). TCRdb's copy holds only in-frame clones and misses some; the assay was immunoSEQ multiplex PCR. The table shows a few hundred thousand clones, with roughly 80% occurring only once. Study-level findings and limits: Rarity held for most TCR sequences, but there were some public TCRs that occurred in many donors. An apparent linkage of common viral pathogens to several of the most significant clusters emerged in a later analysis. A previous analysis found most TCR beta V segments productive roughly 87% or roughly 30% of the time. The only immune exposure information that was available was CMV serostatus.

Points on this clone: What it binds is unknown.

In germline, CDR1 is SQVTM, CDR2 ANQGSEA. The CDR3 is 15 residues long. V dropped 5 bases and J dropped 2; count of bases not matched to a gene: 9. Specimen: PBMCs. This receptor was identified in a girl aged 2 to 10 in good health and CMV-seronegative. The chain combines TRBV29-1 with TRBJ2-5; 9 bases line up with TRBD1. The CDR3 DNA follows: TGCAGCGTTCCACCGGGACAGGGCCCTCAAGAGACCCAGTACTTC. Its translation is CSVPPGQGPQETQYF. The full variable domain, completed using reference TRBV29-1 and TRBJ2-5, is SAVISQKPSRDICQRGTSLTIQCQVDSQVTMMFWYRQQPGQSLTLIATANQGSEATYESGFVIDKFPISRPNLTFSTLTVSNMSPEDSSIYLCSVPPGQGPQETQYFGPGTRLLVL.